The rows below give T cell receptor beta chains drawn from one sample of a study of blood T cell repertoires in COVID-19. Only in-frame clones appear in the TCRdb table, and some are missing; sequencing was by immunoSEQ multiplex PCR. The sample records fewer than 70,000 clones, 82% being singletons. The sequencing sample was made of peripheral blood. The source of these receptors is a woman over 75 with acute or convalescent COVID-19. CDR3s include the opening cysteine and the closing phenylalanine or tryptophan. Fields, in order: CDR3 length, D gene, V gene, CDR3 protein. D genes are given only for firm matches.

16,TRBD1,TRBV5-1,CASSPKAGTGDNEQFF
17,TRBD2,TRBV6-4,CASSEISVAGGYNEQFF
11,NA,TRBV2,CASARGYEQYF
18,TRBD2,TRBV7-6,CASSLGLAGVSETGELFF
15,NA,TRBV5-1,CASSSDRDIQETQYF
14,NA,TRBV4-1,CASSHPGTQETQYF
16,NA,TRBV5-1,CASSLAPHQGGETQYF
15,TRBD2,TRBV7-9,CASSLEGLAGDTQYF
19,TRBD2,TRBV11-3,CASSLDHGGGAVGEDEQFF
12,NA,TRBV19,CASSLGRQPQHF
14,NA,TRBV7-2,CASSSGLSTDTQYF